These 23 T cell receptor beta chains were all obtained from the same sample, sequenced in a study of T cell responses to AZD1222 COVID-19 vaccine. Some clones are missing from TCRdb's copy, which holds only in-frame ones; the method was immunoSEQ multiplex PCR. This table has around 120,000 clones, just under 95% appearing once. The sequencing used peripheral blood, collected on day 0 of AZD1222 vaccination. The receptors here all came from an adult in good health.

This chain joins TRBV5-6 and TRBJ2-1; D perhaps matches TRBD2 (6 bases). Trimming pared 2 bases from V and 10 bases from J, leaving 10 bases between. CDR1 is SGHDT, CDR2 YYEEEE, per germline. CDR3 length: 12 amino acids. This chain's CDR3 is CASSLLAYEQFF. The CDR3 DNA reads as TGTGCCAGCAGCTTACTAGCATACGAGCAGTTCTTC.

The gene calls are TRBV29-1 and TRBJ2-5; D is unclear. Germline assignment: CDR1 SQVTM and CDR2 ANQGSEA. The CDR3 is 13 residues long. Trimming stripped 3 bases from V and 2 bases from J, with 10 bases between. The CDR3 sequence: CSVDKNSQETQYF. The CDR3 DNA reads TGCAGCGTTGACAAAAACTCTCAAGAGACCCAGTACTTC.

The chain couples TRBV7-6 to TRBJ1-5; D might be TRBD1 (5 bases). Germline lookup yields CDR1 SGHVS and CDR2 FNYEAQ. Deletions cut 1 base from V and 3 bases from J, with 10 bases between. CDR3 size: 15 residues. The CDR3 region is CASSLDQGFNQPQHF. The DNA for the CDR3 is TGTGCCAGCAGCTTAGATCAGGGTTTCAATCAGCCCCAGCATTTT.

The sample holds one count of this clone. The gene calls are TRBV28 and TRBJ1-3; no firm D call. Looked up from germline, CDR1 is MDHEN and CDR2 is SYDVKM. V lost 7 bases to trimming and J lost 4 bases, with 8 bases between them. The CDR3 is 12 residues long. CDR3 DNA sequence: TGTGCCAGCACGGGGTTAGGAAACACCATATATTTT. This translates into CASTGLGNTIYF.

The chain has TRBV6-4 and TRBJ1-2, with D tentatively TRBD1 (5 bases). The ends were cut back, 5 bases at V and 5 bases at J, with 15 bases in the middle. CDR3 length: 14 amino acids. The germline V gene encodes CDR1 MRHNA and CDR2 SNTAGT. In nucleotides, the CDR3 is TGTGCCAGCAGTCACACCGGGACTGGATATGGCTACACCTTC. Amino acids: CASSHTGTGYGYTF.

This rearrangement joins TRBV5-1 to TRBJ2-7; D tentatively reads TRBD1 or TRBD2 (5 bases each). V was pared by 0 bases and J by 0 bases, with 7 bases between. The germline gives CDR1 SGHRS, CDR2 YFSETQ. The CDR3 runs 14 residues. The CDR3 DNA is TGCGCCAGCAGCTTGGGAGGGGTCTCCTACGAGCAGTACTTC. This gives the protein CASSLGGVSYEQYF.

The chain links TRBV7-8 to TRBJ1-5, with D possibly being TRBD1 (6 bases). Germline CDR1 reads SGHVS; CDR2 reads FQNEAQ. Between the trimmed V and J ends, which lost 4 bases and 5 bases, there was a span of 6 bases. The CDR3 consists of 12 residues. The CDR3 loop is CASSWTDQPQHF. The CDR3 DNA sequence: TGTGCCAGCAGCTGGACAGATCAGCCCCAGCATTTT.

With respect to this clone: Within the sample, other DNA sequences also encode this same CDR3. The V call is TRBV28, the J call TRBJ1-1; no firm D call. The V end lost 1 base, the J end lost 1 base, and 7 bases lay between the germline ends. This CDR3 has 14 amino acids. CDR1 is MDHEN, CDR2 SYDVKM, per germline. DNA of the CDR3: TGTGCCAGCAGTTTATCAGGTGGGAACACTGAAGCTTTCTTT. It translates to CASSLSGGNTEAFF.

The V call is TRBV2, the J call TRBJ1-1; D ambiguous. The V and J ends lost 8 bases and 0 bases respectively, with 10 bases between them. This CDR3 has 13 residues. Germline CDR1 and CDR2: SNHLY and FYNNEI. The CDR3 coding sequence is TGTGCCAGCGGGGAACAGATGAACACTGAAGCTTTCTTT. Translation: CASGEQMNTEAFF.

The chain combines TRBV28 with TRBJ1-5, with 7 bases aligning to TRBD1. Germline CDR1 MDHEN, CDR2 SYDVKM. The CDR3 is 14 amino acids. The J segment lost 5 bases and the V segment lost 5 bases, leaving 6 bases of the junction unmatched. CDR3 nucleotide sequence: TGTGCCAGCAGTCGGGGGACAGAACATCAGCCCCAGCATTTT. Amino acid sequence: CASSRGTEHQPQHF.

V usage is TRBV5-5 and J usage is TRBJ1-4; maybe TRBD1 (6 bases). There are 16 residues in the CDR3. Germline V gives CDR1 SGHKS, CDR2 YYEKEE (reference sequence). V gave up 0 bases and J gave up 5 bases, with 14 bases separating them. For the CDR3, the DNA is TGTGCCAGCAGCTTGGTTGGGGGCGGACTGAATGAAAAACTGTTTTTT. Protein product: CASSLVGGGLNEKLFF.

The genes are TRBV7-3 and TRBJ2-3, with TRBD2 matching over 12 bases. The V and J ends lost 5 bases and 4 bases, in that order; junction bases with no gene match: 4. CDR1 and CDR2 from the germline V gene are SGHTA and FQGTGA. The CDR3 contains 15 residues. Written as DNA, the CDR3 is TGTGCCAGCAGCCAAGGACTAGCGGGATCAGATACGCAGTATTTT. Its protein product is CASSQGLAGSDTQYF. Full variable domain (outside the CDR3, taken from reference TRBV7-3 and TRBJ2-3): GAGVSQTPSNKVTEKGKYVELRCDPISGHTALYWYRQSLGQGPEFLIYFQGTGAADDSGLPNDRFFAVRPEGSVSTLKIQRTERGDSAVYLCASSQGLAGSDTQYFGPGTRLTVL.

Remarks on this clone: Additional DNA sequences in this sample encode the identical CDR3. The gene calls are TRBV10-3 and TRBJ2-7; no firm D call. Germline lookup yields CDR1 ENHRY and CDR2 SYGVKD. The CDR3 covers 11 residues. Trimming removed 6 bases from V and 4 bases from J, with 7 bases in between. The CDR3 coding sequence is TGTGCCATCAGCGAAAGGTACGAGCAGTACTTC. It specifies CAISERYEQYF.

This rearrangement joins TRBV5-4 to TRBJ1-4, with 7 bases fitting TRBD1. Unmatched junction bases numbered 9, after V lost 4 bases and J lost 6 bases. CDR3 size: 15 residues. The V gene's germline CDR1 is SGHNT and CDR2 YYREEE (reference sequence). This chain's CDR3 is CASSRKQGRDEKLFF. CDR3 DNA: TGTGCCAGCAGCCGTAAACAGGGGAGGGATGAAAAACTGTTTTTT.

The chain employs TRBV7-2 and TRBJ1-4; D not resolved. The CDR3 has 15 residues. V was trimmed by 5 bases and J by 7 bases, leaving 17 bases between them. Germline assignment: CDR1 SGHTA and CDR2 FQGNSA. The CDR3 DNA is TGTGCCAGCAGCCCGAGCGGGCTCTGGGGTGAAAAACTGTTTTTT. This sequence encodes CASSPSGLWGEKLFF.

This clone was counted a few times. V gene TRBV27 combines with J gene TRBJ1-4; 9 bases are a match to TRBD1. Trimming at V came to 5 bases and at J to 3 bases, leaving 4 bases not matched to a gene. The CDR3 spans 15 residues. Germline V gene sequence: CDR1 MNHEY, CDR2 SMNVEV (reference sequence). For the CDR3, the DNA is TGTGCCAGCAGTACCCGGACAGGGGCTAATGAAAAACTGTTTTTT. It codes for CASSTRTGANEKLFF.

The V call is TRBV10-3, the J call TRBJ1-5, with 8 nucleotides matching TRBD1. CDR3 length equals 14 residues. Trimming removed 8 bases from V and 1 base from J; junction bases left unmatched: 4. Germline V gene sequence: CDR1 ENHRY, CDR2 SYGVKD. In DNA form, the CDR3 reads TGTGCCATCGATCGACAGGGGAGCAATCAGCCCCAGCATTTT. Translated, it gives CAIDRQGSNQPQHF.

The chain has TRBV6-5 and TRBJ2-1, with 14 nucleotides matching TRBD2. The V segment lost 6 bases and the J segment 9 bases; nucleotides outside the gene matches: 4. The CDR3 consists of 14 residues. CDR1 and CDR2 from the germline V gene are MNHEY and SVGAGI. The CDR3: CASSRLAGGGEQFF. As DNA, the CDR3 is TGTGCCAGCAGCAGACTAGCGGGAGGGGGTGAGCAGTTCTTC.

The J gene is TRBJ1-3, the V gene TRBV3-1 (or the pseudogene TRBV3-2); D is uncertain. V was pared by 6 bases and J by 1 base, with 13 bases between. Germline V CDR1 and CDR2: LGHDT, YNNKEL (reference sequence). The CDR3 contains 15 residues. CDR3 residues: CASSLDAVSGNTIYF. CDR3 bases: TGTGCCAGCAGTTTAGACGCAGTATCTGGAAACACCATATATTTT.

The J gene is TRBJ2-1, the V gene TRBV7-9; the D is unclear. CDR1 and CDR2 (germline): SEHNR, FQNEAQ (reference sequence). This CDR3 has 13 residues. V was cut by 4 bases and J by 4 bases, with 8 bases left in between. The chain's CDR3 is CASSSGKYNEQFF. Here the CDR3 DNA reads TGTGCCAGCAGCTCGGGCAAGTACAATGAGCAGTTCTTC.

The V gene is TRBV4-1, the J gene TRBJ2-1; D is possibly TRBD2 (6 bases). Per the germline V gene, CDR1 is MGHRA and CDR2 is YSYEKL. This CDR3 is 13 amino acids long. Deletions cut 1 base from V and 6 bases from J, with 7 bases between. CDR3 loop: CASSQGTTNEQFF. For the CDR3, the DNA is TGCGCCAGCAGCCAAGGGACTACCAATGAGCAGTTCTTC.

The V gene is TRBV5-1, the J gene TRBJ1-3; 7 nucleotides line up with TRBD1. Germline CDR1 reads SGHRS; CDR2 reads YFSETQ. The CDR3 runs 16 residues. With V trimmed by 3 bases and J by 2 bases, 8 bases remained unmatched. CDR3 coding DNA: TGCGCCAGCAGCTCCGGACAGGCGCTGACTGGAAACACCATATATTTT. Amino acids: CASSSGQALTGNTIYF. The full variable domain, in which reference TRBV5-1 and TRBJ1-3 provide the parts outside the CDR3, is KAGVTQTPRYLIKTRGQQVTLSCSPISGHRSVSWYQQTPGQGLQFLFEYFSETQRNKGNFPGRFSGRQFSNSRSEMNVSTLELGDSALYLCASSSGQALTGNTIYFGEGSWLTVV.

V gene TRBV30 combines with J gene TRBJ2-5, with a tentative D call TRBD2 (5 bases). This CDR3 is built from 16 residues. Germline-derived CDR1 and CDR2 are GTSNPN and SVGIG (reference sequence). The germline V and J ends were trimmed by 4 bases and 5 bases, with 23 bases remaining between them. DNA for the CDR3: TGTGCCTGGAATCGGGGTACCCCTTTAGCTATGGAGACCCAGTACTTC. This gives the protein CAWNRGTPLAMETQYF.